This T cell receptor beta chain was documented in a study of CD8 T cells in ankylosing spondylitis. General observations from the study: Clones linked to the disease showed a CD8+ phenotype. They occurred at relatively low frequencies in peripheral blood. Blood of patients with ankylosing spondylitis appeared to be characterized by a TCR beta motif of about eight highly homologous variants. Significantly higher representation of disease-linked clones was reported for matched ankylosing spondylitis synovial fluid.

MiXCR, run by TCRdb on the 5' RACE reads, gives a single entry per CDR3 protein. The table lists some 840,000 distinct CDR3 sequences, 12% of them singletons. Of note for this clonotype: Its matching antigen is unknown.

The clonotype originates from a male donor with ankylosing spondylitis. Sequenced input: blood, either unsorted or a sorted T cell fraction (not recorded which).

CDR3 protein: CASTASGSSYEQFF. The CDR3 DNA sequence: TGCGCCAGTACAGCTAGCGGGAGTTCGTATGAGCAGTTCTTC. The rearrangement links TRBV5-1 to TRBJ2-1, with 10 bases fitting TRBD2. CDR3 length: 14 amino acids. V shed 8 bases, J shed 8 bases, and the junction held 10 bases outside the gene matches. CDR1 is SGHRS, CDR2 YFSETQ, per germline. The full variable domain, in which reference TRBV5-1 and TRBJ2-1 provide the parts outside the CDR3, is KAGVTQTPRYLIKTRGQQVTLSCSPISGHRSVSWYQQTPGQGLQFLFEYFSETQRNKGNFPGRFSGRQFSNSRSEMNVSTLELGDSALYLCASTASGSSYEQFFGPGTRLTVL.